This T cell receptor (beta chain) was profiled in a study of cytomegalovirus exposure and HLA in healthy donors. Study-wide findings and caveats: Later analysis suggested most CMV-associated TCR beta chains were HLA-restricted. Some V segments, TRBV6-2 and TRBV6-3 among them, were indistinguishable and were therefore excluded. Serostatus for CMV was the only available immune exposure information.

To note about this clone: As yet, its antigen is unknown.

Use of 60 Vbeta and 13 Jbeta primers characterized the PCR. Method: immunoSEQ multiplex PCR; TCRdb's copy keeps in-frame clones and lacks some. This sample contains roughly 34,000 clones. Germline V gene data show CDR1 as KGHSH and CDR2 as LQKENI. V was cut by 0 bases and J by 6 bases, with 15 bases left in between. The CDR3 consists of 16 residues. The TCR comes from a man aged 40-50 years in good health and CMV-seronegative. V usage is TRBV18 and J usage is TRBJ1-5; D remains ambiguous. The sequenced material came from PBMCs. Written as DNA, the CDR3 is TGTGCCAGCTCACCACCGATTCATGGGCATGGTCAGCCCCAGCATTTT. This encodes CASSPPIHGHGQPQHF.